The 19 T cell receptor beta chains presented below share a single source sample, sequenced in a study of Ad26.COV2.S vaccination and SARS-CoV-2 variants. Treatment of the sample: around 19 received Ad26.COV2.S at low or high dose, single or two shots; several received placebo; per-sample allocation not given. Collection of the samples took place on day 63 after the first injection of vaccine or placebo. Only in-frame clones appear in the TCRdb table, and some are missing; sequencing was by immunoSEQ multiplex PCR. The repertoire holds some 410,000 clones, with around 93% as singletons. This sample comprised peripheral blood, obtained in a trial of Ad26.COV2.S vaccine versus placebo. These receptor sequences come from a person between 18 and 65 years old who received the Ad26.COV2.S COVID-19 vaccine or a placebo.

This sequence joins TRBV7-2 and TRBJ1-4; tentative D call: TRBD1 (6 bases). The CDR3 runs to 14 residues. CDR1 and CDR2 (germline): SGHTA, FQGNSA. Trimming took 3 bases from V and 5 from J, leaving 10 bases between them. The DNA for the CDR3 is TGTGCCAGCAGCTTGGGACACGGCAATGAAAAACTGTTTTTT. Translated: CASSLGHGNEKLFF. The complete variable domain, with remaining parts taken from reference TRBV7-2 and TRBJ1-4, reads GAGVSQSPSNKVTEKGKDVELRCDPISGHTALYWYRQSLGQGLEFLIYFQGNSAPDKSGLPSDRFSAERTGGSVSTLTIQRTQQEDSAVYLCASSLGHGNEKLFFGSGTQLSVL.

The V and J genes are TRBV5-1 and TRBJ2-7; TRBD1 agrees at 7 bases. Losses at the gene ends were 2 bases for V and 2 bases for J; bases not matched to a gene: 10. This CDR3 is built from 16 residues. Germline CDR1 SGHRS, CDR2 YFSETQ. CDR3 in amino acids: CASSFDTNRGAYEQYF. DNA for the CDR3: TGCGCCAGCAGCTTCGATACCAACAGGGGAGCCTACGAGCAGTACTTC.

The rearrangement joins TRBV19 to TRBJ2-1; 8 bases map to TRBD2. CDR1 and CDR2 (germline): LNHDA, SQIVND (reference sequence). The CDR3 is made up of 17 amino acids. V trimming: 3 bases; J trimming: 0 bases; junction bases outside the gene matches: 7. The CDR3 nucleotides read TGTGCCAGTAGTATCGGACTAGCTCGGAGCTCCTACAATGAGCAGTTCTTC. This codes for CASSIGLARSSYNEQFF. Variable domain in full (rest from reference TRBV19 and TRBJ2-1): DGGITQSPKYLFRKEGQNVTLSCEQNLNHDAMYWYRQDPGQGLRLIYYSQIVNDFQKGDIAEGYSVSREKKESFPLTVTSAQKNPTAFYLCASSIGLARSSYNEQFFGPGTRLTVL.

The chain joins TRBV13 to TRBJ2-2; D remains unclear. The ends were cut back, 1 base at V and 2 bases at J, with 14 bases in the middle. Germline V gene data show CDR1 as PRHDT and CDR2 as FYEKMQ (reference sequence). The CDR3 consists of 17 residues. The CDR3 here is CASSLDAGPVNTGELFF. The CDR3 coding sequence is TGTGCCAGCAGCTTAGATGCTGGGCCGGTTAACACCGGGGAGCTGTTTTTT.

The J gene is TRBJ2-5, the V gene TRBV7-2; possibly TRBD2 for D (7 bases). The CDR3 loop spans 17 amino acids. Looked up from germline, CDR1 is SGHTA and CDR2 is FQGNSA. Trimming left V 5 bases short and J 3 bases short, with 22 bases between. CDR3 nucleotide sequence: TGTGCCAGCAGCCAAGGGGCCCTTAGGGGGGGAGAAGAGACCCAGTACTTC. Its translation is CASSQGALRGGEETQYF. Looking up the rest from reference TRBV7-2 and TRBJ2-5 gives the full variable domain: GAGVSQSPSNKVTEKGKDVELRCDPISGHTALYWYRQSLGQGLEFLIYFQGNSAPDKSGLPSDRFSAERTGGSVSTLTIQRTQQEDSAVYLCASSQGALRGGEETQYFGPGTRLLVL.

The genes are TRBV5-6 and TRBJ1-1, with 10 positions matching TRBD1. The CDR3 has 16 amino acids. V trimming: 4 bases; J trimming: 3 bases; junction bases outside the gene matches: 9. Germline CDR1 and CDR2: SGHDT and YYEEEE. DNA for the CDR3: TGTGCCAGCAGCAACCGGGACAGGGGCAAGGACACTGAAGCTTTCTTT. This gives the protein CASSNRDRGKDTEAFF.

This chain connects TRBV3-1 (or the pseudogene TRBV3-2) to TRBJ1-1; TRBD1 matches at 12 bases. The J segment lost 1 base and the V segment lost 5 bases, leaving 5 bases of the junction unmatched. The germline gives CDR1 LGHDT, CDR2 YNNKEL (reference sequence). The CDR3 spans 16 residues. CDR3 loop: CASSCRDRGQNTEAFF. CDR3 nucleotides: TGTGCCAGCAGCTGCCGGGACAGGGGGCAGAACACTGAAGCTTTCTTT.

The chain uses TRBV15 and TRBJ1-5, with TRBD1 as a possible D gene (6 bases). This CDR3 is 15 amino acids long. V was clipped by 3 bases and J by 2 bases, with 11 bases between them. The germline gives CDR1 LNHNV, CDR2 YYDKDF (reference sequence). The CDR3 reads CATSRENRGNQPQHF. Here the CDR3 DNA reads TGTGCCACCAGCAGGGAAAACAGGGGCAATCAGCCCCAGCATTTT. Using reference TRBV15 and TRBJ1-5 for the parts outside the CDR3, the full variable domain is DAMVIQNPRYQVTQFGKPVTLSCSQTLNHNVMYWYQQKSSQAPKLLFHYYDKDFNNEADTPDNFQSRRPNTSFCFLDIRSPGLGDTAMYLCATSRENRGNQPQHFGDGTRLSIL.

This rearrangement joins TRBV5-1 to TRBJ1-3; no clear D. V dropped 5 bases and J dropped 0 bases, with 18 bases sitting between them. CDR3 length equals 17 residues. Looked up from germline, CDR1 is SGHRS and CDR2 is YFSETQ. This chain's CDR3 is CASSPGPSAFSGNTIYF. CDR3 sequence (DNA): TGCGCCAGCAGTCCTGGGCCATCAGCCTTCTCTGGAAACACCATATATTTT.

The chain uses TRBV9 and TRBJ1-2; D unclear. Germline V gene sequence: CDR1 SGDLS, CDR2 YYNGEE. V gave up 0 bases and J gave up 4 bases, with 10 bases separating them. CDR3 length equals 14 residues. CDR3: CASSVASAFYGYTF. For the CDR3, the DNA is TGTGCCAGCAGCGTAGCTAGCGCTTTCTATGGCTACACCTTC.

The J gene is TRBJ1-2, the V gene TRBV3-1 (or the pseudogene TRBV3-2), with D possibly TRBD1 on 5 matching bases. CDR1 LGHDT and CDR2 YNNKEL come from the germline V gene (reference sequence). Between the trimmed V and J ends, which lost 0 bases and 3 bases, there was a span of 17 bases. The CDR3 runs 17 residues. In DNA form, the CDR3 reads TGTGCCAGCAGCCAAGACACATCAGGTGGGGGGGACTATGGCTACACCTTC. Protein product: CASSQDTSGGGDYGYTF.

The gene calls are TRBV18 and TRBJ2-7, with 12 bases lining up with TRBD2. The length of the CDR3 is 17 residues. V lost 3 bases to trimming and J lost 4 bases; unmatched junction nucleotides: 10. Germline V gives CDR1 KGHSH, CDR2 LQKENI. CDR3 DNA sequence: TGTGCCAGCTCACCCGGCAAAATACTAGCGGGGGGTTACGAGCAGTACTTC. As protein: CASSPGKILAGGYEQYF.

This clone has a single count. This sequence joins TRBV4-3 and TRBJ1-1; TRBD1 agrees at 7 bases. V was clipped by 4 bases and J by 5 bases; unmatched bases: 7. Germline assignment: CDR1 LGHNA and CDR2 YSLEER. This CDR3 has 14 residues. The CDR3: CASSPDRAATEAFF. The CDR3 bases are TGCGCCAGCAGCCCAGACAGGGCGGCGACTGAAGCTTTCTTT.

The chain uses TRBV2 and TRBJ1-5, with 7 bases aligning to TRBD1. CDR3 size: 17 residues. The germline gives CDR1 SNHLY, CDR2 FYNNEI. V shed 2 bases and J 0 bases; nucleotides not matched to a gene: 7. CDR3: CASSETSGGDSNQPQHF. CDR3 bases: TGTGCCAGCAGTGAAACCTCAGGGGGTGATAGCAATCAGCCCCAGCATTTT. Full variable domain (missing parts from reference TRBV2 and TRBJ1-5): EPEVTQTPSHQVTQMGQEVILRCVPISNHLYFYWYRQILGQKVEFLVSFYNNEISEKSEIFDDQFSVERPDGSNFTLKIRSTKLEDSAMYFCASSETSGGDSNQPQHFGDGTRLSIL.

This clone has more than one count but fewer than ten. The chain links TRBV7-2 to TRBJ1-6; D perhaps matches TRBD1 (5 bases). The CDR3 extends over 14 amino acids. Germline assignment: CDR1 SGHTA and CDR2 FQGNSA. The V gene lost 6 bases and the J gene lost 6 bases, with 12 bases spanning the gap. The CDR3, as DNA: TGTGCCAGCAGTAAGGGGTCTCGTAATTCACCCCTCCACTTT. Its protein product is CASSKGSRNSPLHF. The entire variable domain, with the rest obtained from reference TRBV7-2 and TRBJ1-6, is as follows: GAGVSQSPSNKVTEKGKDVELRCDPISGHTALYWYRQSLGQGLEFLIYFQGNSAPDKSGLPSDRFSAERTGGSVSTLTIQRTQQEDSAVYLCASSKGSRNSPLHFGNGTRLTVT.

This clone showed up just a few times. The V call is TRBV5-4, the J call TRBJ2-1, with D hard to call. With 2 bases removed from V and 9 bases from J, the gap between germline ends came to 6 bases. CDR1 is SGHNT, CDR2 YYREEE, per germline (reference sequence). The CDR3 contains 11 residues. CDR3 loop: CASSFYSEQFF. The CDR3 DNA sequence: TGTGCCAGCAGCTTTTATAGTGAGCAGTTCTTC.

This clone has only one observation. V gene TRBV28 combines with J gene TRBJ1-5, with a weak D call TRBD1 (6 bases). V lost 8 bases, J lost 4 bases, and 18 bases lay in between. Germline V lookup: CDR1 MDHEN, CDR2 SYDVKM. The CDR3 totals 15 residues. CDR3 protein: CASRQPGGLNQPQHF. The CDR3 DNA sequence: TGTGCCAGCCGACAGCCCGGGGGCCTAAATCAGCCCCAGCATTTT.

V usage is TRBV7-2 and J usage is TRBJ1-5, with a weak D call TRBD1 (5 bases). Germline V gene data show CDR1 as SGHTA and CDR2 as FQGNSA. Trimming took off 3 bases at V and 3 bases at J, with 12 bases between the two ends. CDR3 length equals 15 residues. The CDR3 bases are TGTGCCAGCAGCTTGGGGGGACCGTCCAATCAGCCCCAGCATTTT. This sequence encodes CASSLGGPSNQPQHF.

V usage is TRBV10-1 and J usage is TRBJ2-1, with D tentatively TRBD2 (5 bases). This CDR3 has 14 amino acids. Deletions cut 1 base from V and 7 bases from J, with 11 bases between. Germline assignment: CDR1 WNHNN and CDR2 SYGVQD (reference sequence). The CDR3 loop is CASSEWTGSNEQFF. The DNA of the CDR3 is TGCGCCAGCAGTGAGTGGACGGGAAGTAATGAGCAGTTCTTC.